What follows are 30 T cell receptor beta chains derived from one specimen sequenced in a study of blood T cell repertoires in COVID-19. Produced via immunoSEQ multiplex PCR; TCRdb's table is partial and in-frame only. This sample carries about 120,000 clones, under 80% of them seen once, and the ten largest clones take 2.3%. The source material was peripheral blood. The source of these receptors is a man in his 70s with acute or convalescent COVID-19.

This clone appeared a single time. The rearrangement uses TRBV7-3 and TRBJ1-3; maybe TRBD1 (6 bases). Germline V CDR1 and CDR2: SGHTA, FQGTGA. V was clipped by 5 bases and J by 2 bases, with 13 bases between them. This CDR3 region has 15 residues. The CDR3 reads CASSPRGGAGNTIYF. As DNA, the CDR3 is TGTGCCAGCAGCCCCCGGGGGGGCGCTGGAAACACCATATATTTT.

V is TRBV9 and J is TRBJ2-3; 7 bases map to TRBD1. Germline CDR1 is SGDLS and CDR2 is YYNGEE. With 2 bases clipped from V and 3 bases from J, the junction kept 12 bases outside the gene matches. The CDR3 runs to 17 residues. CDR3 nucleotide sequence: TGTGCCAGCAGCGTTAGCGCGACAGGGAGTTCGACAGATACGCAGTATTTT. It encodes CASSVSATGSSTDTQYF.

The chain uses TRBV7-2 and TRBJ1-4; no reliable D call. The V and J ends lost 2 bases and 0 bases respectively, with 16 bases between them. This CDR3 contains 18 residues. CDR1 is SGHTA and CDR2 is FQGNSA in the germline V gene. The CDR3 is CASSLRQLDRATNEKLFF. Here the CDR3 DNA reads TGTGCCAGCAGCTTAAGACAATTAGATCGTGCAACTAATGAAAAACTGTTTTTT.

The chain couples TRBV3-1 (or the pseudogene TRBV3-2) to TRBJ1-1, with D possibly matching TRBD1 (5 bases). The CDR3 is 14 residues long. Trimming took 2 bases from V and 2 from J, leaving 9 bases between them. Germline CDR1 LGHDT, CDR2 YNNKEL (reference sequence). As DNA, the CDR3 is TGTGCCAGCAGCCAACAGGGAGGTAACACTGAAGCTTTCTTT. Translation gives CASSQQGGNTEAFF.

The chain has TRBV9 and TRBJ2-3, with 8 bases lining up with TRBD2. Germline lookup yields CDR1 SGDLS and CDR2 YYNGEE. The junction had 0 bases not matched to a gene; V was cut back by 0 bases and J by 6 bases. The CDR3 runs 13 residues. In nucleotides, the CDR3 is TGTGCCAGCAGCGTAGCGGGGGGGGATACGCAGTATTTT. Amino acid sequence: CASSVAGGDTQYF.

The V and J genes are TRBV10-3 and TRBJ1-2; 8 bases are shared with TRBD1. CDR1 and CDR2 from the germline V gene are ENHRY and SYGVKD. The CDR3 runs 17 residues. The trim removed 3 bases at V and 3 bases at J, leaving 12 bases unmatched. CDR3 nucleotide sequence: TGTGCCATCAGTGAAGGCCCCGGGACAGGTTCGGACTATGGCTACACCTTC. It encodes CAISEGPGTGSDYGYTF.

The chain couples TRBV7-2 to TRBJ1-2; D possibly corresponds to TRBD1 (5 bases). The CDR3 runs 14 residues. In germline, CDR1 is SGHTA, CDR2 FQGNSA. V was trimmed by 4 bases and J by 4 bases, leaving 13 bases between them. CDR3 protein: CASSSHAGVYGYTF. In nucleotides, the CDR3 is TGTGCCAGCAGCTCCCACGCGGGGGTCTATGGCTACACCTTC.

Only a few counts were recorded for this clone. This chain links TRBV11-1 with TRBJ1-4; D remains ambiguous. This CDR3 spans 13 amino acids. V lost 5 bases to trimming and J lost 10 bases, with 14 bases between them. CDR1 is SGHAT, CDR2 FQDESV, per germline (reference sequence). The CDR3 spells CASSTATSGKLFF. CDR3 bases: TGTGCCAGCAGCACCGCGACGTCGGGAAAACTGTTTTTT. Looking up the rest from reference TRBV11-1 and TRBJ1-4 gives the full variable domain: EAEVAQSPRYKITEKSQAVAFWCDPISGHATLYWYRQILGQGPELLVQFQDESVVDDSQLPKDRFSAERLKGVDSTLKIQPAELGDSAMYLCASSTATSGKLFFGSGTQLSVL.

The genes are TRBV3-1 (or the pseudogene TRBV3-2) and TRBJ2-7; 8 nucleotides align to TRBD1. The CDR3 length is 16 residues. The V segment lost 5 bases and the J segment 2 bases; nucleotides outside the gene matches: 11. Germline-derived CDR1 and CDR2 are LGHDT and YNNKEL (reference sequence). CDR3 bases: TGTGCCAGCAGCGACTGGGGACAGGCGACGGCCTACGAGCAGTACTTC. It translates to CASSDWGQATAYEQYF.

The chain links TRBV6-5 to TRBJ2-1; 11 nucleotides align to TRBD1. The CDR3 spans 15 residues. The ends lost 6 bases at V and 3 bases at J; junction bases unmatched: 4. Germline V gene lookup returns CDR1 MNHEY and CDR2 SVGAGI. Here the CDR3 reads CASRSGTGGYNEQFF. CDR3 coding DNA: TGTGCCAGCAGAAGCGGGACAGGGGGCTACAATGAGCAGTTCTTC.

The J gene is TRBJ2-3, the V gene TRBV5-4; 7 nucleotides align to TRBD2. Per the germline V gene, CDR1 is SGHNT and CDR2 is YYREEE (reference sequence). The CDR3 is 15 residues long. Trimming cost V 3 bases and J 0 bases; bases outside gene matches: 4. CDR3: CASSSGRVSTDTQYF. The CDR3 coding sequence is TGTGCCAGCAGCTCTGGGAGGGTGAGCACAGATACGCAGTATTTT.

The chain carries TRBV6-5 and TRBJ1-2, with 9 bases identical to TRBD1. CDR3 length: 14 amino acids. CDR1 is MNHEY and CDR2 is SVGAGI in the germline V gene. J lost 6 bases, V lost 2 bases, and 4 bases had no gene match. CDR3: CASSYLQGADGYTF. As DNA, the CDR3 is TGTGCCAGCAGTTACCTACAGGGGGCCGATGGCTACACCTTC.

This clone has only a few counts. The V call is TRBV6-5, the J call TRBJ2-5; 8 bases agree with TRBD1. J lost 2 bases, V lost 1 base, and 0 bases had no gene match. This CDR3 has 14 amino acids. Germline V CDR1 and CDR2: MNHEY, SVGAGI. In DNA form, the CDR3 reads TGTGCCAGCAGTTACTGGGACAGGCAAGAGACCCAGTACTTC. Its protein is CASSYWDRQETQYF.

The genes are TRBV7-2 and TRBJ1-1, with TRBD1 matching 9 bases. Germline V gene lookup returns CDR1 SGHTA and CDR2 FQGNSA. The CDR3 length is 13 residues. After removal of 10 bases from V and 1 base from J, the junction contained 4 bases not matched to a gene. The CDR3 bases are TGTGCCATCGGACAGGGGCGGAACACTGAAGCTTTCTTT. Protein product: CAIGQGRNTEAFF.

This clone was detected once. The rearrangement uses TRBV19 and TRBJ1-1; possible D gene TRBD1, 6 bases. The CDR3 loop spans 15 amino acids. Per the germline V gene, CDR1 is LNHDA and CDR2 is SQIVND (reference sequence). The V gene lost 5 bases and the J gene lost 6 bases, with 19 bases spanning the gap. The DNA of the CDR3 is TGTGCCAGTAGTGGAAGGACAGAGAGGAAGGCTGAAGCTTTCTTT. Translated, it gives CASSGRTERKAEAFF.

This clone was observed once. The chain carries TRBV5-1 and TRBJ2-6, with 7 bases aligning to TRBD1. CDR1 and CDR2 from the germline V gene are SGHRS and YFSETQ. This CDR3 is 16 amino acids long. V lost 4 bases, J lost 0 bases, and 4 bases stayed unmatched. CDR3 sequence (DNA): TGCGCCAGCAGCAAGGACAGGCCCTCTGGGGCCAACGTCCTGACTTTC. It codes for CASSKDRPSGANVLTF.

The chain links TRBV10-3 to TRBJ1-2; 7 nucleotides match TRBD1. Trimming took 7 bases from V and 5 from J; bases not matched to a gene: 10. The germline V gene has CDR1 ENHRY and CDR2 SYGVKD. The CDR3 has 14 amino acids. The CDR3 region has the DNA TGTGCCATCACCTCGGACAGGTTGGGGTATGGCTACACCTTC. Its translation is CAITSDRLGYGYTF.

This chain's CDR3 is CASTGQINSPLHF. The CDR3 region has the DNA TGTGCCAGCACCGGACAGATTAATTCACCCCTCCACTTT. The chain uses TRBV6-5 and TRBJ1-6, with a weak D call TRBD1 (6 bases). Germline assignment: CDR1 MNHEY and CDR2 SVGAGI. This CDR3 is built from 13 residues. Deletions cut 7 bases from V and 6 bases from J, with 10 bases between.

In its sample, this clone was seen once. The CDR3 is CASSEGGDQPQHF. As DNA, the CDR3 is TGTGCCAGCTCAGAGGGGGGGGATCAGCCCCAGCATTTT. V gene TRBV18 combines with J gene TRBJ1-5; TRBD1 is a possible D gene (6 bases). Germline loops: CDR1 KGHSH, CDR2 LQKENI. The CDR3 consists of 13 residues. V was cut by 5 bases and J by 5 bases, with 10 bases left in between. The variable domain in full, completed from reference TRBV18 and TRBJ1-5, reads NAGVMQNPRHLVRRRGQEARLRCSPMKGHSHVYWYRQLPEEGLKFMVYLQKENIIDESGMPKERFSAEFPKEGPSILRIQQVVRGDSAAYFCASSEGGDQPQHFGDGTRLSIL.

The chain couples TRBV5-1 to TRBJ2-1; the match to TRBD2 covers 14 bases. The CDR3 is 15 amino acids. The germline CDR1 and CDR2 sequences are SGHRS and YFSETQ. Trimming cost V 4 bases and J 7 bases; bases outside gene matches: 4. CDR3 loop: CASSRTSGGPNEQFF. The CDR3 nucleotides are TGCGCCAGCAGCCGGACTAGCGGGGGGCCGAATGAGCAGTTCTTC.

The V call is TRBV11-2, the J call TRBJ1-6, with D hard to call. V shed 3 bases and J shed 6 bases, with 9 bases lying between them. CDR1 and CDR2 (germline): SGHAT, FQNNGV. The CDR3 is made up of 14 amino acids. The CDR3 DNA reads as TGTGCCAGCAGCTTTGAGGTCCGTAATTCACCCCTCCACTTT. Its translation is CASSFEVRNSPLHF.

The chain is built from TRBV28 and TRBJ2-5, with TRBD1 identical over 10 bases. V shed 4 bases, J shed 2 bases, and the junction held 7 bases outside the gene matches. The CDR3 extends over 16 amino acids. From germline, CDR1 is MDHEN and CDR2 SYDVKM. CDR3 DNA sequence: TGTGCCAGCAGTTCGTCCGGGACAGGGGATCAAGAGACCCAGTACTTC. Protein sequence: CASSSSGTGDQETQYF.

The genes are TRBV2 and TRBJ2-1, with D possibly TRBD2 on 7 matching bases. Germline loops: CDR1 SNHLY, CDR2 FYNNEI. Trimming stripped 7 bases from V and 8 bases from J, with 21 bases between. This CDR3 is 15 amino acids long. CDR3 region: CASKKGRGPGDEQFF. DNA of the CDR3: TGTGCCAGCAAAAAGGGGCGGGGGCCTGGGGATGAGCAGTTCTTC.

V is TRBV5-6 and J is TRBJ2-6; D is perhaps TRBD1 (6 bases). V was trimmed by 0 bases and J by 3 bases, leaving 16 bases between them. The CDR3 has 18 residues. CDR1 is SGHDT and CDR2 is YYEEEE in the germline V gene. The CDR3, as DNA: TGTGCCAGCAGCTTGGGTTATGCAGGGGTCGGTGGGGCCAACGTCCTGACTTTC. It translates to CASSLGYAGVGGANVLTF.

The chain links TRBV5-1 to TRBJ2-1, with 9 nucleotides matching TRBD1. Germline CDR1 reads SGHRS; CDR2 reads YFSETQ. The CDR3 is 15 amino acids. The ends lost 1 base at V and 9 bases at J; junction bases unmatched: 8. The CDR3 bases are TGCGCCAGCAGCTTGATGACAGGGGGTAATGGTGAGCAGTTCTTC. It yields the protein CASSLMTGGNGEQFF.

J is TRBJ2-1 and V is TRBV9, with TRBD2 matching over 13 bases. CDR1 and CDR2 (germline): SGDLS, YYNGEE. The CDR3 loop spans 17 amino acids. V trimming: 3 bases; J trimming: 5 bases; junction bases outside the gene matches: 8. The CDR3 bases are TGTGCCAGCAGCGAGGGGACTAGCGGGGCGGGAGACAATGAGCAGTTCTTC. Translating it yields CASSEGTSGAGDNEQFF. Using reference TRBV9 and TRBJ2-1 for the parts outside the CDR3, the full variable domain is DSGVTQTPKHLITATGQRVTLRCSPRSGDLSVYWYQQSLDQGLQFLIQYYNGEERAKGNILERFSAQQFPDLHSELNLSSLELGDSALYFCASSEGTSGAGDNEQFFGPGTRLTVL.

The gene calls are TRBV5-8 and TRBJ1-2; D remains ambiguous. Germline CDR1 is SGHTS and CDR2 is YDEGEE. With 3 bases removed from V and 8 bases from J, the gap between germline ends came to 17 bases. The CDR3 loop spans 14 amino acids. The CDR3 is CASSSPRRAWGYTF. In nucleotides, the CDR3 is TGTGCCAGCAGCTCCCCCAGGAGGGCTTGGGGCTACACCTTC. The full variable domain, completed using reference TRBV5-8 and TRBJ1-2, is EAGVTQSPTHLIKTRGQQATLRCSPISGHTSVYWYQQALGLGLQFLLWYDEGEERNRGNFPPRFSGRQFPNYSSELNVNALELEDSALYLCASSSPRRAWGYTFGSGTRLTVV.

This clone was counted ten times or more. The genes are TRBV3-1 (or the pseudogene TRBV3-2) and TRBJ1-2, with 8 nucleotides matching TRBD1. Per the germline V gene, CDR1 is LGHDT and CDR2 is YNNKEL (reference sequence). The CDR3 spans 13 residues. V was clipped by 4 bases and J by 8 bases; unmatched bases: 6. This CDR3 reads CASSPSRQGGYTF. The CDR3 DNA reads TGTGCCAGCAGCCCTAGCCGACAGGGGGGCTACACCTTC.

J is TRBJ1-1 and V is TRBV4-3; D is possibly TRBD1 (5 bases). The CDR3 is made up of 14 amino acids. CDR1 is LGHNA and CDR2 is YSLEER in the germline V gene. V was cut by 0 bases and J by 10 bases, with 15 bases left in between. The CDR3 here is CASSQEGVYGGAFF. As DNA, the CDR3 is TGCGCCAGCAGCCAAGAAGGGGTTTACGGGGGAGCTTTCTTT.

The chain employs TRBV5-1 and TRBJ2-3, with 12 bases matching TRBD2. This CDR3 is built from 13 residues. Germline assignment: CDR1 SGHRS and CDR2 YFSETQ. CDR3 in amino acids: CASGLAGPDTQYF. For the CDR3, the DNA is TGCGCGAGCGGACTAGCGGGGCCAGATACGCAGTATTTT.